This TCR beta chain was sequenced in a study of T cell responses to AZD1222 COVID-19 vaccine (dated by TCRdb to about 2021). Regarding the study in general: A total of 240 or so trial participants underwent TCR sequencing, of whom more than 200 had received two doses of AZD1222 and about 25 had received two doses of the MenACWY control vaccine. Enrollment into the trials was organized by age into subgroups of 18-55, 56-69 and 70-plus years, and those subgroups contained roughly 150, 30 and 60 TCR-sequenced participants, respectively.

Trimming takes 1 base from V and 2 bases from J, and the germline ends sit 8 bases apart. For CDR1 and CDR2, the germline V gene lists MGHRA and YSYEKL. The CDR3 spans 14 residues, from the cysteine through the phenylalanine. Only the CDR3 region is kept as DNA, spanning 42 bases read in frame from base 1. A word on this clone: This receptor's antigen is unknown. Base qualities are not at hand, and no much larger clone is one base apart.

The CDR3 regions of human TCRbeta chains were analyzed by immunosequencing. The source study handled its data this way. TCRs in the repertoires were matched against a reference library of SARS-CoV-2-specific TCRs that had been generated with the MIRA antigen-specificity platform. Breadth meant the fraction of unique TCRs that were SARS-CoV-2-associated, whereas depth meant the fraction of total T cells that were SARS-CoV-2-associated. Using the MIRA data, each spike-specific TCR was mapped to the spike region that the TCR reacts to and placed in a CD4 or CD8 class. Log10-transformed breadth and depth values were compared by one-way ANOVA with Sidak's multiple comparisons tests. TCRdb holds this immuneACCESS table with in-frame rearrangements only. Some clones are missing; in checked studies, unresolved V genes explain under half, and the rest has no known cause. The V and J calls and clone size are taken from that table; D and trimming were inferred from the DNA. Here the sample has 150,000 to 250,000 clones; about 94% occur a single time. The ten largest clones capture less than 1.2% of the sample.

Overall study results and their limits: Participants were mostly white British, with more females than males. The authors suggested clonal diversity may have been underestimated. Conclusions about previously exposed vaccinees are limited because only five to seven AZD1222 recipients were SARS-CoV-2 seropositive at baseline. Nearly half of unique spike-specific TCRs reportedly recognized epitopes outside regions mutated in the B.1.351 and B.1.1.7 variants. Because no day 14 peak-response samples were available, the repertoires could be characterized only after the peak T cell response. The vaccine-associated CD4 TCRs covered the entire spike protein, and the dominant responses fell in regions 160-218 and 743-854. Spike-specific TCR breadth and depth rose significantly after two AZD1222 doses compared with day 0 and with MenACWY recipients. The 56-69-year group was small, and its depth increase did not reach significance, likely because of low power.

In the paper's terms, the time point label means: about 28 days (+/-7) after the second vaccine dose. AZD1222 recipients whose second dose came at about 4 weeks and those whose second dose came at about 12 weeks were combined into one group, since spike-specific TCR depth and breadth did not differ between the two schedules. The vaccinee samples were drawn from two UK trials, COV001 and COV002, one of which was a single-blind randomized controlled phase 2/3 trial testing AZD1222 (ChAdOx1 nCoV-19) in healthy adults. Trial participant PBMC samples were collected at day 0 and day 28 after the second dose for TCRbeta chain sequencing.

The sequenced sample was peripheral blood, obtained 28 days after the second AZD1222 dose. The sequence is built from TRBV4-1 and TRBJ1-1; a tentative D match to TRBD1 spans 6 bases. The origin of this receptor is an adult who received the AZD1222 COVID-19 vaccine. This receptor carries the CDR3 CASSQGTVNTEAFF. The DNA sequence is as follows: TGCGCCAGCAGCCAAGGGACAGTCAACACTGAAGCTTTCTTT.